This is a list of T cell receptor beta chains from one sample in a study of blood T cell repertoires in COVID-19. Clones were sequenced by immunoSEQ multiplex PCR, and TCRdb holds only the in-frame ones, with some missing. Of 85,000 to 100,000 clones in the sample, almost 90% were seen once. The sample was peripheral blood. The receptors stem from a man in his forties or fifties with COVID-19, enrolled during active disease. The CDR3 runs from the conserved cysteine through the conserved F or W. Each record gives: J gene, V gene, CDR3 protein.

j_call: TRBJ1-3; v_call: TRBV7-6; cdr3_aa: CASSLEYRGSGNTIYF
j_call: TRBJ2-7; v_call: TRBV14; cdr3_aa: CASRLTGFSYEQYF
j_call: TRBJ2-1; v_call: TRBV29-1; cdr3_aa: CSVTGAASQGEFF
j_call: TRBJ1-1; v_call: TRBV13; cdr3_aa: CASSLRGPVHPLAFF
j_call: TRBJ1-2; v_call: TRBV2; cdr3_aa: CASSEIGQGINYGYTF
j_call: TRBJ1-1; v_call: TRBV9; cdr3_aa: CASSVNSGGEAFF
j_call: TRBJ2-1; v_call: TRBV4-1; cdr3_aa: CGRRGAGGLNEQFF
j_call: TRBJ1-1; v_call: TRBV10-3; cdr3_aa: CAISESIDGGGERLAFF
j_call: TRBJ1-1; v_call: TRBV5-5; cdr3_aa: CASTISGRGYTEAFF
j_call: TRBJ1-1; v_call: TRBV5-4; cdr3_aa: CASSLIMNTEAFF
j_call: TRBJ2-3; v_call: TRBV12-3/TRBV12-4; cdr3_aa: CASRNRDGDTQYF
j_call: TRBJ1-6; v_call: TRBV28; cdr3_aa: CASASPRVYNSPLHF
j_call: TRBJ1-1; v_call: TRBV6-5; cdr3_aa: CASRSEQGLTEAFF
j_call: TRBJ1-2; v_call: TRBV28; cdr3_aa: CASGRTPGDGYTF
j_call: TRBJ1-6; v_call: TRBV14; cdr3_aa: CASSWGGRGSPLHF
j_call: TRBJ1-3; v_call: TRBV5-1; cdr3_aa: CASSSGGNTIYF
j_call: TRBJ2-1; v_call: TRBV9; cdr3_aa: CASSADAGINEQFF
j_call: TRBJ2-1; v_call: TRBV2; cdr3_aa: CASIRGGNEQFF
j_call: TRBJ1-2; v_call: TRBV7-9; cdr3_aa: CASSLNRGDYGYTF
j_call: TRBJ2-3; v_call: TRBV6-4; cdr3_aa: CASSDLAGGTDTQYF
j_call: TRBJ1-6; v_call: TRBV5-1; cdr3_aa: CASSLPSGTGNSPLHF
j_call: TRBJ2-7; v_call: TRBV29-1; cdr3_aa: CSVAAGGPYEQYF
j_call: TRBJ2-2; v_call: TRBV5-6; cdr3_aa: CASSGGQPNTGELFF